This T cell receptor beta chain was identified during a study of blood T cells in healthy people across ages. Findings and caveats of the study: Higher diversity and more naive CD4+ cells were features of long-lived donors, compared to aged donors.

The CDR3 covers 15 residues. CDR1 and CDR2 from the germline V gene are ENHRY and SYGVKD. V was cut by 6 bases and J by 0 bases, with 14 bases left in between. Notes on this clonotype: Its antigen is unknown.

Those donating, healthy Caucasian individuals from Russia, were aged about 6 to 100. Total RNA, at least 6 micrograms per sample, came from PBMCs. With a J-beta primer mix and a sample-barcoded 5' primer, a second PCR ran roughly 7 to 11 cycles. TCRdb reanalysed the 5' RACE reads using MiXCR and keeps one entry per CDR3 protein. This sample yields about 1.4 million distinct CDR3 sequences, of which approximately 59% are seen a single time; about 6.7% belongs to the top ten. Sample: blood. The chain recombines TRBV10-3 with TRBJ1-2, with D maybe TRBD1 (5 bases). The source of this sequence is a young man in good health. This CDR3 reads CAISSRGDANYGYTF. The CDR3 nucleotides read TGTGCCATCAGCTCCCGAGGGGACGCTAACTATGGCTACACCTTC.